This TCR beta chain emerged from a study of beta chain features in type 1 diabetes. Study-wide background: Regarding age, gender and cell yields, patients proved similar to healthy donors. Study-level points and caveats: Fewer insertions but more deletions were seen at VDJ junctions in type 1 diabetes patients. Shorter TCRB CDR3s, moderately but significantly so, marked every one of the four CD4+ subsets in Type 1 diabetes patients. Among patients, naive, central memory and Treg TCRB repertoires appeared more similar than among healthy donors.

A few counts support this clone. Its target is not known. Sequenced material consisted of expressed TCRB transcripts (all of the isolated RNA was reverse transcribed). Using immunoSEQ multiplex PCR, the repertoire was profiled, and TCRdb retains in-frame clones only, with some absent. The sample has 300,000 to 350,000 clones; roughly 14% are singletons. CDR1 LNHDA and CDR2 SQIVND come from the germline V gene (reference sequence). This CDR3 is 13 amino acids long. Between the trimmed V and J ends, which lost 4 bases and 1 base, there was a span of 7 bases. This chain links TRBV19 with TRBJ1-1; D is uncertain. This clonotype originated in a woman aged 18-30 years with type 1 diabetes. The specimen was naive CD4+ T cells from blood. The CDR3 coding sequence is TGTGCCAGTAGTACCCGACAGAACACTGAAGCTTTCTTT. Encoded protein: CASSTRQNTEAFF.